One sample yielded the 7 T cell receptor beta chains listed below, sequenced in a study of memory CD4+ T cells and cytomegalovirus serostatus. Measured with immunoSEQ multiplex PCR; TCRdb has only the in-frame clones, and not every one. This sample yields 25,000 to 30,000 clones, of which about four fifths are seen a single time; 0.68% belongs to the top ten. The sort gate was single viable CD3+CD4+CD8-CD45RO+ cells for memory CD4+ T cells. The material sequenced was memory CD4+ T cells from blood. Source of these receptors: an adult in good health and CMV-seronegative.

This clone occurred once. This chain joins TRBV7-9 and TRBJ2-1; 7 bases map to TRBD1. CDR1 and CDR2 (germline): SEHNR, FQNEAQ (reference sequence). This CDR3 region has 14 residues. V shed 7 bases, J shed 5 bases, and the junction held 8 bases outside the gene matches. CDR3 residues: CASTYRTGHNEQFF. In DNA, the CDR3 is TGTGCCAGCACCTACCGGACAGGCCACAATGAGCAGTTCTTC.

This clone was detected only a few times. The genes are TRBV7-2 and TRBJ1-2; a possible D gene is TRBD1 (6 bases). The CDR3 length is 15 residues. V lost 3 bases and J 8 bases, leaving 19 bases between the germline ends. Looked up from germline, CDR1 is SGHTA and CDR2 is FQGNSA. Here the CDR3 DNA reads TGTGCCAGCAGCTTCAGGTCCAGGGGCGAGGAGGGCTACACCTTC. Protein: CASSFRSRGEEGYTF.

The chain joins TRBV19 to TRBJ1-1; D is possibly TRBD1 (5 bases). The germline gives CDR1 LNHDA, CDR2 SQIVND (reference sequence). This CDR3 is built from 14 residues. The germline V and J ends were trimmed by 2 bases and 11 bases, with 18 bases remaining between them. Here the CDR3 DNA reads TGTGCCAGTAGTATAATCCTCCGGGGGGGAAGTGCTTTCTTT. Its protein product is CASSIILRGGSAFF.

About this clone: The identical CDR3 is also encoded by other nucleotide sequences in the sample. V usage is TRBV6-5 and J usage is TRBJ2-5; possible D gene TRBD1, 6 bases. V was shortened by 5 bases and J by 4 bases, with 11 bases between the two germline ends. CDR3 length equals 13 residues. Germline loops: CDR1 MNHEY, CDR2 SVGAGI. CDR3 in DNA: TGTGCCAGCAGTAGAGGGGGACCAGAGACCCAGTACTTC. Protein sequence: CASSRGGPETQYF.

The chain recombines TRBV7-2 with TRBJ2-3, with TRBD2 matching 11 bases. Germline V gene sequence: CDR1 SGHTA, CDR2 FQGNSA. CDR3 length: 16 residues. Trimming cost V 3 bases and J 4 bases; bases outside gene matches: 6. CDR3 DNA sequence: TGTGCCAGCAGCTTTAGCGGGGGGGCCGGGGCAGATACGCAGTATTTT. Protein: CASSFSGGAGADTQYF.

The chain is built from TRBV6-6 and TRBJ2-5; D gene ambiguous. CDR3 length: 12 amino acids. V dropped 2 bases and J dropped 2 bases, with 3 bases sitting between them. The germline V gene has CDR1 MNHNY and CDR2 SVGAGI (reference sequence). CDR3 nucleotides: TGTGCCAGCAGTTACACACAAGAGACCCAGTACTTC. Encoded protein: CASSYTQETQYF.

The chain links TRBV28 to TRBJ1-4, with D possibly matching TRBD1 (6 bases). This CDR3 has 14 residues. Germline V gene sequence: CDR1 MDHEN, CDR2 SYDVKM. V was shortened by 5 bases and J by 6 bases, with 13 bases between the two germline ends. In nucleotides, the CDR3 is TGTGCCAGCAGTCTACAAGGGGGAGATGAAAAACTGTTTTTT. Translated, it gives CASSLQGGDEKLFF.